This T cell receptor beta chain was observed in a study of cytomegalovirus exposure and HLA in healthy donors. Only one count was recorded for this clone. The target antigen is unknown. With 60 Vbeta and 13 Jbeta primers, the PCR was carried out. Sequenced by immunoSEQ multiplex PCR; TCRdb stores in-frame clones only, minus some. In the table there are some 190,000 clones, around 80% of which are singletons. CDR3 length equals 16 residues. Trimming stripped 1 base from V and 4 bases from J, with 19 bases between. Germline V CDR1 and CDR2: SQVTM, ANQGSEA. Findings and caveats of the study: Presence/absence results assume similar sequencing depth per donor, which may not hold. Later analysis placed DRB1 highest and HLA-C lowest in TCR association rates, which differed by HLA locus.

The source material was PBMCs. The chain uses TRBV29-1 and TRBJ1-2; D call uncertain. The receptor was derived from a girl between 10 and 17 years old in good health and CMV-seropositive. The CDR3 DNA is TGCAGCGTTGAAGGGTCCTCCGGGTTCGCCTCCTATGGCTACACCTTC. It yields the protein CSVEGSSGFASYGYTF. Using reference TRBV29-1 and TRBJ1-2 for the parts outside the CDR3, the full variable domain is SAVISQKPSRDICQRGTSLTIQCQVDSQVTMMFWYRQQPGQSLTLIATANQGSEATYESGFVIDKFPISRPNLTFSTLTVSNMSPEDSSIYLCSVEGSSGFASYGYTFGSGTRLTVV.